These 32 T cell receptor beta chains came from one sample sequenced in a study of siplizumab effects on memory and regulatory T cells. Here immunoSEQ multiplex PCR was the method, and the copy in TCRdb shows in-frame clones only, minus some. The repertoire holds around 100,000 clones, with more than 85% as singletons. The sequencing input was CD4+ T cells sorted from blood. The source of these receptors is a human donor in good health.

The rearrangement uses TRBV5-1 and TRBJ2-3; D unresolved. The CDR3 contains 11 residues. The germline V and J ends were trimmed by 1 base and 6 bases, with 3 bases remaining between them. In germline, CDR1 is SGHRS, CDR2 YFSETQ. For the CDR3, the DNA is TGCGCCAGCAGCTTGTCCGATACGCAGTATTTT. Translated, it gives CASSLSDTQYF.

This clone appeared a few times. The V gene is TRBV7-2, the J gene TRBJ2-4; 7 bases are shared with TRBD2. Germline CDR1 SGHTA, CDR2 FQGNSA. V was clipped by 4 bases and J by 0 bases; unmatched bases: 9. There are 17 residues in the CDR3. The CDR3 nucleotides read TGTGCCAGCAGCTCTACTTCTAGCGGTCTAGCCAAAAACATTCAGTACTTC. It specifies CASSSTSSGLAKNIQYF. Together with reference TRBV7-2 and TRBJ2-4, the CDR3 gives the full variable domain: GAGVSQSPSNKVTEKGKDVELRCDPISGHTALYWYRQSLGQGLEFLIYFQGNSAPDKSGLPSDRFSAERTGGSVSTLTIQRTQQEDSAVYLCASSSTSSGLAKNIQYFGAGTRLSVL.

The V call is TRBV5-6, the J call TRBJ1-2; unclear D gene. The length of the CDR3 is 12 residues. Germline V gene sequence: CDR1 SGHDT, CDR2 YYEEEE. Between the trimmed V and J ends, which lost 1 base and 8 bases, there was a span of 9 bases. As DNA, the CDR3 is TGTGCCAGCAGCTTGAACCCCGAGGGCTACACCTTC. Its translation: CASSLNPEGYTF.

The rearrangement links TRBV19 to TRBJ1-2, with 10 bases lining up with TRBD1. Germline loops: CDR1 LNHDA, CDR2 SQIVND (reference sequence). Unmatched junction bases numbered 9, after V lost 8 bases and J lost 6 bases. This CDR3 comprises 14 residues. The CDR3 bases are TGTGCCAGTTCCAGGGGGACAGGGGTTAATGGCTACACCTTC. Translated, it gives CASSRGTGVNGYTF.

V usage is TRBV5-1 and J usage is TRBJ1-2, with D possibly being TRBD1 (5 bases). Germline V lookup: CDR1 SGHRS, CDR2 YFSETQ. The V end lost 0 bases, the J end lost 5 bases, and 11 bases lay between the germline ends. This CDR3 comprises 14 residues. The CDR3 region is CASSLDRQTYGYTF. The CDR3 DNA sequence: TGCGCCAGCAGCTTGGACAGGCAAACTTATGGCTACACCTTC.

This chain joins TRBV7-2 and TRBJ2-2; 12 bases are shared with TRBD2. The CDR3 sequence is 15 residues long. CDR1 is SGHTA and CDR2 is FQGNSA in the germline V gene. After removal of 5 bases from V and 6 bases from J, the junction contained 4 bases not matched to a gene. CDR3 region: CASSRRLAGAGELFF. CDR3 DNA sequence: TGTGCCAGCAGCCGTAGACTAGCGGGGGCCGGGGAGCTGTTTTTT.

The gene calls are TRBV9 and TRBJ1-1; the D is unclear. The CDR3 consists of 14 residues. Trimming shortened V by 0 bases and J by 5 bases, and 11 bases separated the two germline ends. Looked up from germline, CDR1 is SGDLS and CDR2 is YYNGEE. The CDR3 DNA is TGTGCCAGCAGCGTAGAAGCCCTCTGGACTGAAGCTTTCTTT. Amino acids: CASSVEALWTEAFF.

The chain uses TRBV6-5 and TRBJ2-7; 10 bases are a match to TRBD2. Germline V gene data show CDR1 as MNHEY and CDR2 as SVGAGI. CDR3 length: 15 amino acids. After removal of 6 bases from V and 3 bases from J, the junction contained 8 bases not matched to a gene. CDR3 region: CASSPGLAVFYEQYF. The CDR3, as DNA: TGTGCCAGCAGCCCAGGACTAGCGGTCTTCTACGAGCAGTACTTC.

The chain links TRBV19 to TRBJ2-1; TRBD2 matches at 12 bases. The germline V gene has CDR1 LNHDA and CDR2 SQIVND (reference sequence). Unmatched junction bases numbered 2, after V lost 4 bases and J lost 1 base. The CDR3 consists of 16 residues. The CDR3 DNA sequence: TGTGCCAGTAGTACCCTAGCGGGGGGGTCCTACAATGAGCAGTTCTTC. Translation gives CASSTLAGGSYNEQFF.

V usage is TRBV30 and J usage is TRBJ1-3; maybe TRBD1 (5 bases). The germline V gene has CDR1 GTSNPN and CDR2 SVGIG (reference sequence). CDR3 size: 17 residues. V was pared by 0 bases and J by 0 bases, with 15 bases between. The CDR3, as DNA: TGTGCCTGGAGTGTAAAACTCCCGGGGGTCTCTGGAAACACCATATATTTT. This encodes CAWSVKLPGVSGNTIYF.

The genes are TRBV28 and TRBJ1-3, with 7 bases aligning to TRBD1. The J segment lost 8 bases and the V segment lost 8 bases, leaving 3 bases of the junction unmatched. This CDR3 comprises 11 residues. Germline V gives CDR1 MDHEN, CDR2 SYDVKM. The CDR3 here is CASDRVHTIYF. The CDR3 DNA is TGTGCCAGCGACAGGGTCCACACCATATATTTT.

The CDR3 DNA is TGTGCCAGCAGGGAACAGACGTATAGCAATCAGCCCCAGCATTTT. Protein product: CASREQTYSNQPQHF. The chain couples TRBV2 to TRBJ1-5; D is ambiguous. Trimming stripped 6 bases from V and 0 bases from J, with 12 bases between. The CDR3 runs 15 residues. The germline CDR1 and CDR2 sequences are SNHLY and FYNNEI. The full variable domain, with the rest looked up from reference TRBV2 and TRBJ1-5, is EPEVTQTPSHQVTQMGQEVILRCVPISNHLYFYWYRQILGQKVEFLVSFYNNEISEKSEIFDDQFSVERPDGSNFTLKIRSTKLEDSAMYFCASREQTYSNQPQHFGDGTRLSIL.

This chain uses TRBV18 with TRBJ1-4, with unresolved D. The germline V gene has CDR1 KGHSH and CDR2 LQKENI. This CDR3 comprises 15 residues. V lost 2 bases and J 5 bases, leaving 12 bases between the germline ends. The CDR3 reads CASSPGSTANEKLFF. In DNA, the CDR3 is TGTGCCAGCTCACCAGGTTCCACGGCAAATGAAAAACTGTTTTTT.

This clone turned up a few times. The chain links TRBV20-1 to TRBJ2-3; the D is unclear. V shed 4 bases and J shed 6 bases, with 8 bases lying between them. CDR1 and CDR2 (germline): DFQATT, SNEGSKA (reference sequence). The CDR3 consists of 11 residues. The CDR3 DNA reads as TGCAGTGCTACCCCCTCGGATACGCAGTATTTT. Translating it yields CSATPSDTQYF.

The rearrangement joins TRBV28 to TRBJ2-2; no clear D gene. V dropped 7 bases and J dropped 3 bases, with 15 bases sitting between them. The CDR3 is made up of 15 amino acids. The germline CDR1 and CDR2 sequences are MDHEN and SYDVKM. The CDR3 region has the DNA TGTGCCAGCACCTCCAATGAAGGTTACACCGGGGAGCTGTTTTTT. Translated: CASTSNEGYTGELFF.

The CDR3 sequence: CASSYSRLASYNEQFF. CDR3 DNA: TGTGCCAGCAGTTACTCGAGACTAGCCAGCTACAATGAGCAGTTCTTC. V gene TRBV6-5 combines with J gene TRBJ2-1; 7 bases map to TRBD2. Trimming cost V 0 bases and J 3 bases; bases outside gene matches: 5. The CDR3 consists of 16 residues. Per germline, CDR1 MNHEY and CDR2 SVGAGI.

This clone occurred once. This chain joins TRBV7-2 and TRBJ2-7; 10 bases are shared with TRBD2. The CDR3 is 15 residues long. The V and J ends lost 1 base and 7 bases, in that order; junction bases with no gene match: 7. Per the germline V gene, CDR1 is SGHTA and CDR2 is FQGNSA. Written as DNA, the CDR3 is TGTGCCAGCAGCTTAGAACTAGCGGGGCTTAGAGAGCAGTACTTC. It is translated as CASSLELAGLREQYF.

The chain recombines TRBV19 with TRBJ2-3; a weak D match, TRBD2 (5 bases). V lost 7 bases to trimming and J lost 5 bases, with 13 bases between them. The CDR3 spans 13 residues. CDR1 LNHDA and CDR2 SQIVND come from the germline V gene (reference sequence). The CDR3 spells CASTDTAGDTQYF. The DNA for the CDR3 is TGTGCCAGTACTGACACCGCGGGAGATACGCAGTATTTT.

The chain is built from TRBV14 and TRBJ2-7, with TRBD2 matching over 8 bases. Germline V lookup: CDR1 SGHDN, CDR2 FVKESK. V shed 1 base and J 6 bases; nucleotides not matched to a gene: 8. The CDR3 contains 15 residues. The CDR3 sequence is CASSQVFTGGAEQYF. CDR3 nucleotide sequence: TGTGCCAGCAGCCAAGTATTCACCGGGGGGGCCGAGCAGTACTTC.

The sample holds a few counts of this clone. The rearrangement links TRBV2 to TRBJ1-2; D not certain. Germline CDR1 is SNHLY and CDR2 is FYNNEI. This CDR3 spans 15 amino acids. V was pared by 8 bases and J by 8 bases, with 24 bases between. The CDR3 nucleotides read TGTGCCAGCCTTCGTACGACGCCAGGAACTAGAGGCTACACCTTC. Protein: CASLRTTPGTRGYTF.

The chain links TRBV7-9 to TRBJ2-1, with 9 bases that match TRBD1. CDR1 is SEHNR, CDR2 FQNEAQ, per germline (reference sequence). The CDR3 contains 15 residues. J lost 7 bases, V lost 0 bases, and 4 bases had no gene match. CDR3 DNA: TGTGCCAGCAGCTTAGCCAGGACAGGGGTAAATGAGCAGTTCTTC. Translation: CASSLARTGVNEQFF.

The chain is built from TRBV11-3 and TRBJ1-3; D remains unclear. From germline, CDR1 is SGHNT and CDR2 YENEEA. The CDR3 loop spans 18 amino acids. Trimming took 0 bases from V and 0 from J, leaving 15 bases between them. CDR3 sequence: CASSLDRVGENSGNTIYF. Here the CDR3 DNA reads TGTGCCAGCAGCTTAGATCGGGTTGGCGAAAACTCTGGAAACACCATATATTTT.

This clone came up a few times. The J gene is TRBJ1-1, the V gene TRBV9, with D uncertain. Germline CDR1 reads SGDLS; CDR2 reads YYNGEE. The length of the CDR3 is 13 residues. The V and J ends lost 0 bases and 1 base respectively, with 4 bases between them. The DNA of the CDR3 is TGTGCCAGCAGCGTAGACGCGAACACTGAAGCTTTCTTT. Its protein is CASSVDANTEAFF.

The chain links TRBV2 to TRBJ1-2; 9 bases match TRBD1. After removal of 6 bases from V and 3 bases from J, the junction contained 8 bases not matched to a gene. CDR1 and CDR2 from the germline V gene are SNHLY and FYNNEI. The CDR3 length is 15 residues. The CDR3 DNA reads TGTGCCAGCAGGAGGGACAGGGCTGGGGACTATGGCTACACCTTC. Translation: CASRRDRAGDYGYTF.

As DNA, the CDR3 is TGTGCCATCAGTGAGGGGGCAGATACGCAGTATTTT. It specifies CAISEGADTQYF. The chain uses TRBV10-3 and TRBJ2-3; D gene ambiguous. The CDR3 has 12 residues. Germline CDR1 reads ENHRY; CDR2 reads SYGVKD. V dropped 2 bases and J dropped 4 bases, with 4 bases sitting between them.

The chain uses TRBV6-6 and TRBJ1-5; 8 bases align to TRBD1. Germline trimming cut 9 bases from V and 2 bases from J; bases unmatched to any gene: 9. The CDR3 totals 15 residues. Germline V lookup: CDR1 MNHNY, CDR2 SVGAGI (reference sequence). DNA for the CDR3: TGTGCCAGTCAGCCAGGGGGCTTGGGCAATCAGCCCCAGCATTTT. The encoded protein is CASQPGGLGNQPQHF.

This chain joins TRBV15 and TRBJ2-7; D might be TRBD1 (5 bases). The germline V and J ends were trimmed by 0 bases and 9 bases, with 12 bases remaining between them. The CDR3 covers 13 residues. Germline CDR1 reads LNHNV; CDR2 reads YYDKDF (reference sequence). CDR3 sequence: CATSRDMTVTQYF. As DNA, the CDR3 is TGTGCCACCAGCAGAGATATGACAGTCACGCAGTACTTC.

The rearrangement joins TRBV19 to TRBJ2-3, with 9 bases identical to TRBD1. Germline V gives CDR1 LNHDA, CDR2 SQIVND (reference sequence). This CDR3 comprises 17 residues. V lost 3 bases, J lost 3 bases, and 10 bases stayed unmatched. DNA for the CDR3: TGTGCCAGTAGTATCCCGGGACAGGGTTTCCGTACAGATACGCAGTATTTT. It specifies CASSIPGQGFRTDTQYF.

CDR3 in DNA: TGTGCCAGCAGCCAGGGTTGGGGCACAGATACGCAGTATTTT. This encodes CASSQGWGTDTQYF. The rearrangement links TRBV28 to TRBJ2-3; maybe TRBD1 (5 bases). The CDR3 runs to 14 residues. Germline CDR1 and CDR2: MDHEN and SYDVKM. Deletions cut 6 bases from V and 1 base from J, with 11 bases between.

The CDR3 nucleotides are TGTGCCAGCAGCTTAGCGGGACTAGCGGGGTCAACGCAGTATTTT. Its translation is CASSLAGLAGSTQYF. The chain recombines TRBV7-2 with TRBJ2-3, with 13 bases matching TRBD2. CDR3 length: 15 residues. Unmatched junction bases numbered 3, after V lost 0 bases and J lost 9 bases. Germline V CDR1 and CDR2: SGHTA, FQGNSA.

This clone was counted once. This chain connects TRBV10-3 to TRBJ2-7, with 7 bases matching TRBD1. The trim removed 9 bases at V and 3 bases at J, leaving 2 bases unmatched. This CDR3 contains 11 residues. Germline-derived CDR1 and CDR2 are ENHRY and SYGVKD. In DNA, the CDR3 is TGTGCCATAGGGGACAGCTACGAGCAGTACTTC. It encodes CAIGDSYEQYF.

The V gene is TRBV6-5, the J gene TRBJ2-2; 7 nucleotides line up with TRBD1. CDR3 size: 14 residues. Germline V CDR1 and CDR2: MNHEY, SVGAGI. Germline trimming cut 8 bases from V and 6 bases from J; bases unmatched to any gene: 9. Written as DNA, the CDR3 is TGTGCCAGCTCCTTGCAGGGGGTTCCCGGGGAGCTGTTTTTT. Translation gives CASSLQGVPGELFF.